A single sample gave rise to the 8 T cell receptor beta chains below, sequenced in a study of CD4 T cells in relation to SARS-CoV-2 and coronaviruses. Method: immunoSEQ multiplex PCR; TCRdb's copy keeps in-frame clones and lacks some. Counted here are tens of thousands of clones, 80% to 90% occurring once; the ten biggest clones make up about 1.3%. Before the COVID-19 pandemic, during about 2010-2019, CD4+ T cells were taken from unexposed donors. The specimen was memory CD4+ T cells from PBMCs. These receptors came from a human donor in good health.

The chain combines TRBV5-1 with TRBJ2-4; TRBD1 is a possible D gene (6 bases). CDR3 length equals 13 residues. V was cut by 1 base and J by 7 bases, with 9 bases left in between. Germline V lookup: CDR1 SGHRS, CDR2 YFSETQ. The CDR3 reads CASSLWTDNIQYF. The CDR3, as DNA: TGCGCCAGCAGCTTGTGGACAGATAACATTCAGTACTTC.

V gene TRBV24-1 combines with J gene TRBJ2-1, with D maybe TRBD2 (5 bases). V was cut by 0 bases and J by 7 bases, with 9 bases left in between. There are 14 residues in the CDR3. Looked up from germline, CDR1 is KGHDR and CDR2 is SFDVKD. In DNA form, the CDR3 reads TGTGCCACCAGTGATTTGACTAGAGGTAATGAGCAGTTCTTC. Its protein is CATSDLTRGNEQFF.

This chain joins TRBV7-3 and TRBJ2-5; D perhaps matches TRBD2 (6 bases). CDR3 length: 14 amino acids. Per the germline V gene, CDR1 is SGHTA and CDR2 is FQGTGA. V was cut by 5 bases and J by 4 bases, with 14 bases left in between. CDR3 coding DNA: TGTGCCAGCAGCCCTGCCGGGGGTCGAGAGACCCAGTACTTC. Protein: CASSPAGGRETQYF.

The rearrangement uses TRBV12-3 or TRBV12-4 and TRBJ1-4, with D unclear. CDR3 length equals 13 residues. Trimming stripped 7 bases from V and 1 base from J, with 7 bases between. CDR3 loop: CASTGQTNEKLFF. CDR3 DNA: TGTGCCAGCACCGGGCAAACTAATGAAAAACTGTTTTTT.

This clone occurred a few times. V and J are TRBV18 and TRBJ1-6; TRBD1 agrees at 9 bases. The CDR3 contains 14 residues. Germline CDR1 KGHSH, CDR2 LQKENI. V lost 6 bases, J lost 7 bases, and 4 bases stayed unmatched. The chain's CDR3 is CASSRDRENSPLHF. DNA for the CDR3: TGTGCCAGCTCCCGGGACAGGGAGAATTCACCCCTCCACTTT.

This chain uses TRBV4-1 with TRBJ2-7; 7 nucleotides line up with TRBD1. This CDR3 is built from 14 residues. CDR1 is MGHRA, CDR2 YSYEKL, per germline. The junction had 6 bases not matched to a gene; V was cut back by 5 bases and J by 2 bases. CDR3 in DNA: TGCGCCAGCAGCACCTTGACAGGGCCCTACGAGCAGTACTTC. Its translation: CASSTLTGPYEQYF.

This chain joins TRBV11-2 and TRBJ1-4; TRBD1 might be the D (5 bases). Deletions cut 2 bases from V and 8 bases from J, with 9 bases between. The CDR3 spans 13 residues. From germline, CDR1 is SGHAT and CDR2 FQNNGV. Here the CDR3 reads CASSLSGIEKLFF. CDR3 in DNA: TGTGCCAGCAGCTTATCAGGGATAGAAAAACTGTTTTTT.

V usage is TRBV29-1 and J usage is TRBJ2-3; D remains unclear. The CDR3 length is 11 residues. Trimming took 2 bases from V and 6 from J, leaving 6 bases between them. CDR1 is SQVTM and CDR2 is ANQGSEA in the germline V gene. CDR3 in DNA: TGCAGCGTTGAATCTTCGGATACGCAGTATTTT. Its translation: CSVESSDTQYF.